Described below is a single T cell receptor (beta chain) sequence and its context. Its antigen is still unknown. These data belong to a study of cytomegalovirus exposure and HLA in healthy donors. The study's findings and limits: The authors confirmed in vitro that three CMV-associated chains were specific for CMV antigens.

PCR used 60 Vbeta primers and 13 Jbeta primers. The protocol was immunoSEQ multiplex PCR, while the TCRdb copy is restricted to in-frame clones and leaves out a portion. This table holds around 300,000 clones, approximately 84% found once. Germline V gene sequence: CDR1 LNHDA, CDR2 SQIVND (reference sequence). With V trimmed by 6 bases and J by 3 bases, 7 bases remained unmatched. The CDR3 extends over 16 amino acids. The chain is built from TRBV19 and TRBJ2-7, with TRBD2 matching 14 bases. The TCR originated in a middle-aged woman in good health and CMV-seropositive. Sequencing was carried out using PBMCs. The CDR3 sequence is CASRPPGLAGVYEQYF. The DNA for the CDR3 is TGTGCCAGTAGACCTCCGGGACTAGCGGGAGTCTACGAGCAGTACTTC.